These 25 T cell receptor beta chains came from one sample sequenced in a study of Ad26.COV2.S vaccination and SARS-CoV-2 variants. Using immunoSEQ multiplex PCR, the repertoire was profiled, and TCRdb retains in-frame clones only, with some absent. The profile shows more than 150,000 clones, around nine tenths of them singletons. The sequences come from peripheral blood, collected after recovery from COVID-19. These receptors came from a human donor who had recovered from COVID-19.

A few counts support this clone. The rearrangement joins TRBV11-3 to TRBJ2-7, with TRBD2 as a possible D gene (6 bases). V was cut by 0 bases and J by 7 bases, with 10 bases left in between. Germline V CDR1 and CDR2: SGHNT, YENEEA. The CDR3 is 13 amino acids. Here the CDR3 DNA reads TGTGCCAGCAGCTTAGAGTTTGGGAGGGAGCAGTACTTC. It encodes CASSLEFGREQYF.

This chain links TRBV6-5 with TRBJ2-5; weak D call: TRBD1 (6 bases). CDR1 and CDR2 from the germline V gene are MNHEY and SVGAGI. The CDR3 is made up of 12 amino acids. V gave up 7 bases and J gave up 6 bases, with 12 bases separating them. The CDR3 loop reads CASNLRGQTQYF. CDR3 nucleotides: TGTGCCAGCAATCTCAGGGGACAGACCCAGTACTTC.

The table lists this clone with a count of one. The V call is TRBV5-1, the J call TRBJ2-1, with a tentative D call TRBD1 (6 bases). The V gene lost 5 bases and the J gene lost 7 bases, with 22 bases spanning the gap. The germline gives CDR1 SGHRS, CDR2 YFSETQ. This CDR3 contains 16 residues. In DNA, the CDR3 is TGCGCCAGCAGTTTCTTCCGGGACACCGAACGGAATGAGCAGTTCTTC. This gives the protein CASSFFRDTERNEQFF.

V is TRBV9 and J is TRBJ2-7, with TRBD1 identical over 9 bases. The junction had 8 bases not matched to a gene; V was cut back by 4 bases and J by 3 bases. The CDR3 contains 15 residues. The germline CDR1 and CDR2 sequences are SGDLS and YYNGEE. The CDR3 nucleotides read TGTGCCAGCAGCCCGGACAGGGGCAGTATCTACGAGCAGTACTTC. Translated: CASSPDRGSIYEQYF.

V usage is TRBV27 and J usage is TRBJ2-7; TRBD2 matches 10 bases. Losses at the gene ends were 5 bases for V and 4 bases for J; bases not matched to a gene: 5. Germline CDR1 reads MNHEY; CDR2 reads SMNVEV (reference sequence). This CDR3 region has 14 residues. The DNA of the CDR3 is TGTGCCAGCAGTGTGAGCGGGGGGGGTTACGAGCAGTACTTC. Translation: CASSVSGGGYEQYF.

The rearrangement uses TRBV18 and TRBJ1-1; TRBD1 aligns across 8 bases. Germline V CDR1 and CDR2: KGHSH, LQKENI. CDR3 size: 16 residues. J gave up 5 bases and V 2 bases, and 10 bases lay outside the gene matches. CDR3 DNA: TGTGCCAGCTCACCAACACTCCAGGGGGCAAGGACTGAAGCTTTCTTT. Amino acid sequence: CASSPTLQGARTEAFF.

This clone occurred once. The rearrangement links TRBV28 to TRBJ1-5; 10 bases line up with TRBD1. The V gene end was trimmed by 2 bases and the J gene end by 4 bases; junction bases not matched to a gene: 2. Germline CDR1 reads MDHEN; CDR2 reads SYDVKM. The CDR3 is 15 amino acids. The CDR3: CASSLRQGANQPQHF. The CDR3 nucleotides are TGTGCCAGCAGTTTAAGACAGGGGGCGAATCAGCCCCAGCATTTT.

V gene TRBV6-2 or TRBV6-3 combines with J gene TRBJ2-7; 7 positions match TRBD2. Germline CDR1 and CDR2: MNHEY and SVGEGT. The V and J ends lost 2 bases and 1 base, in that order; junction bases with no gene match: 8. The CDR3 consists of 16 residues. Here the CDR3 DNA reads TGTGCCAGCAGTTACGGCCTCGGGGGGTCTTCCTACGAGCAGTACTTC. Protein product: CASSYGLGGSSYEQYF.

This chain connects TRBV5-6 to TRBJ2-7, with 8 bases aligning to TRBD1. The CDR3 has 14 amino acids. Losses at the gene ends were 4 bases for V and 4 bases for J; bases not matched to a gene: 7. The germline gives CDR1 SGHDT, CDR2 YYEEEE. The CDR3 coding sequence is TGTGCCAGCAGCATCCCAGGGGGCGGGTACGAGCAGTACTTC. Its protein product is CASSIPGGGYEQYF.

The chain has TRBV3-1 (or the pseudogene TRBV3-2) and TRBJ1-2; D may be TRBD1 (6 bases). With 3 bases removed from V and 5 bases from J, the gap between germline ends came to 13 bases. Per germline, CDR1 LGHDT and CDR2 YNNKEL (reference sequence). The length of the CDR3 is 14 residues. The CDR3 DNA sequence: TGTGCCAGCAGCCAGGGGGCGCGGGGGTATGGCTACACCTTC. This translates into CASSQGARGYGYTF.

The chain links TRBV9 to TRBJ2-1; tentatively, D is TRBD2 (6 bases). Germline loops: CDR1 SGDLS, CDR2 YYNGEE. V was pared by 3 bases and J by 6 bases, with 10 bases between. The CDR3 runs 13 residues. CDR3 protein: CASSATAGNEQFF. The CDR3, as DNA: TGTGCCAGCAGCGCGACAGCGGGCAATGAGCAGTTCTTC. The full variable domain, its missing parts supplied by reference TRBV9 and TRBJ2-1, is DSGVTQTPKHLITATGQRVTLRCSPRSGDLSVYWYQQSLDQGLQFLIQYYNGEERAKGNILERFSAQQFPDLHSELNLSSLELGDSALYFCASSATAGNEQFFGPGTRLTVL.

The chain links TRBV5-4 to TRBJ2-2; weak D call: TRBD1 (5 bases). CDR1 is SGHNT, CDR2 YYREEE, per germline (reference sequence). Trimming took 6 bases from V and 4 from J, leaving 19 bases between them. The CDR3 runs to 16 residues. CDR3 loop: CASTMGNAGPTGELFF. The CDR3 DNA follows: TGTGCCAGCACCATGGGGAACGCAGGGCCCACCGGGGAGCTGTTTTTT.

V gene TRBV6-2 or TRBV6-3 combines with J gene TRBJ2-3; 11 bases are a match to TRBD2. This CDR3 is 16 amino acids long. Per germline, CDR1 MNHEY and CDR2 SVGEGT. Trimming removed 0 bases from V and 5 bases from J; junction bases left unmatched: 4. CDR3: CASSYSSGRAGDTQYF. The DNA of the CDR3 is TGTGCCAGCAGTTACTCTAGCGGGAGGGCCGGAGATACGCAGTATTTT.

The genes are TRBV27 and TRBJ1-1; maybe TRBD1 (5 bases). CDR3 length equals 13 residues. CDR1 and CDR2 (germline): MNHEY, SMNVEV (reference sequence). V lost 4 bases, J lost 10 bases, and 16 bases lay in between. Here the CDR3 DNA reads TGTGCCAGCAGTTCGGGGTCCGGGACGGGAGCTTTCTTT. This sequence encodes CASSSGSGTGAFF.

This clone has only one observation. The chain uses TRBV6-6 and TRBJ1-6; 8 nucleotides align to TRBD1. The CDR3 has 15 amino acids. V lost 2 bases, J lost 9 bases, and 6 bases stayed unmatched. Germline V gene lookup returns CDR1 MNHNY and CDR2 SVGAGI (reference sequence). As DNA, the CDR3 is TGTGCCAGCAGTTACACCAGGGGGCAGGTTTCACCCCTCCACTTT. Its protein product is CASSYTRGQVSPLHF.

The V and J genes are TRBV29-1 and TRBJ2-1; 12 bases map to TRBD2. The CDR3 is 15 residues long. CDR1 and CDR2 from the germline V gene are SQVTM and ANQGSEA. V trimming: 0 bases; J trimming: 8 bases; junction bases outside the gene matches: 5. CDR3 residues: CSVEDETSGSYEQFF. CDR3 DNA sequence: TGCAGCGTTGAAGATGAGACTAGCGGGAGTTATGAGCAGTTCTTC.

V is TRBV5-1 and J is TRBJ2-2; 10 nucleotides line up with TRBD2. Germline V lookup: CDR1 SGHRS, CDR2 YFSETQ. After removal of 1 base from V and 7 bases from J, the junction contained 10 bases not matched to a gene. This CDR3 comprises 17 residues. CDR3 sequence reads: CASSLRSSGSSDGELFF. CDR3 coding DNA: TGCGCCAGCAGCTTGAGGTCTAGCGGGAGTTCGGACGGGGAGCTGTTTTTT.

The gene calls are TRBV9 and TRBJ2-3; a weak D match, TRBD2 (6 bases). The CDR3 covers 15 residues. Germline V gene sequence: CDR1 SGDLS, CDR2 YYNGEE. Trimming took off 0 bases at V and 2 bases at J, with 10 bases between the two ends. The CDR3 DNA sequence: TGTGCCAGCAGCGTAGGCGGGATGAACACAGATACGCAGTATTTT. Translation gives CASSVGGMNTDTQYF.

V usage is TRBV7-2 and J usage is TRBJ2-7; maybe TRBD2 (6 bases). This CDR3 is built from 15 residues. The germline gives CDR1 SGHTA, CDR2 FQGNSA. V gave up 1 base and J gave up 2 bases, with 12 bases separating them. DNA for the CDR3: TGTGCCAGCAGCTTAGGGGTGGGGGGAACCTACGAGCAGTACTTC. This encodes CASSLGVGGTYEQYF.

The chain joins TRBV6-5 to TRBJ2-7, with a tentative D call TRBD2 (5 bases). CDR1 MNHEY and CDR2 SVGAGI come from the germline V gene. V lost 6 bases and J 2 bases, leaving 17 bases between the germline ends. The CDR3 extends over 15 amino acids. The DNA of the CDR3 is TGTGCCAGCAGCCCCGGAGGAGACTTAGCCTACGAGCAGTACTTC. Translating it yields CASSPGGDLAYEQYF.

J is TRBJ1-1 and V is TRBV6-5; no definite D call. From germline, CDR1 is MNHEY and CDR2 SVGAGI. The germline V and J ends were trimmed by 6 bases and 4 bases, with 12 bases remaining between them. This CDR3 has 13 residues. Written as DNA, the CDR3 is TGTGCCAGCAGCCCACGTTCTGGCACTGAAGCTTTCTTT. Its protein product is CASSPRSGTEAFF.

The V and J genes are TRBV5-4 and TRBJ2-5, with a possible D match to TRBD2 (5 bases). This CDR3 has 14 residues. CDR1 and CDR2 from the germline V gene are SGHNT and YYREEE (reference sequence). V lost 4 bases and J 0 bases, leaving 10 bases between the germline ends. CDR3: CASSPGLHQETQYF. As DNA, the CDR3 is TGTGCCAGCAGCCCCGGACTCCACCAAGAGACCCAGTACTTC.

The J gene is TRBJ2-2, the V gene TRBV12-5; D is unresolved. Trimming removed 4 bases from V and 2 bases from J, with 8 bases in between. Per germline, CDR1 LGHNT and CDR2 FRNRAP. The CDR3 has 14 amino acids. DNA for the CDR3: TGTGCTAGTGGTTCCGGGTACAACACCGGGGAGCTGTTTTTT. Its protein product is CASGSGYNTGELFF.

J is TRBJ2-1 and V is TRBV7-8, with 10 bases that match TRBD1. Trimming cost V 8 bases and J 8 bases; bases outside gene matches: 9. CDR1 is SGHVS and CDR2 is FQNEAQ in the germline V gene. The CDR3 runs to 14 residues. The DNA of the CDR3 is TGTGCCAGCGCCCATGGGGACAGGGGATATGAGCAGTTCTTC. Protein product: CASAHGDRGYEQFF. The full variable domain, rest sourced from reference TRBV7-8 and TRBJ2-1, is GAGVSQSPRYKVAKRGQDVALRCDPISGHVSLFWYQQALGQGPEFLTYFQNEAQLDKSGLPSDRFFAERPEGSVSTLKIQRTQQEDSAVYLCASAHGDRGYEQFFGPGTRLTVL.

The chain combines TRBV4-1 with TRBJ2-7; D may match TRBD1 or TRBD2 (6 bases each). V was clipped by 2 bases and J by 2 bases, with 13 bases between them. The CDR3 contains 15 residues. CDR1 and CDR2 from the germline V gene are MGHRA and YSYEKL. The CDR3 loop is CASSQLTGDTYEQYF. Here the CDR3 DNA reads TGCGCCAGCAGCCAACTCACGGGGGACACCTACGAGCAGTACTTC.